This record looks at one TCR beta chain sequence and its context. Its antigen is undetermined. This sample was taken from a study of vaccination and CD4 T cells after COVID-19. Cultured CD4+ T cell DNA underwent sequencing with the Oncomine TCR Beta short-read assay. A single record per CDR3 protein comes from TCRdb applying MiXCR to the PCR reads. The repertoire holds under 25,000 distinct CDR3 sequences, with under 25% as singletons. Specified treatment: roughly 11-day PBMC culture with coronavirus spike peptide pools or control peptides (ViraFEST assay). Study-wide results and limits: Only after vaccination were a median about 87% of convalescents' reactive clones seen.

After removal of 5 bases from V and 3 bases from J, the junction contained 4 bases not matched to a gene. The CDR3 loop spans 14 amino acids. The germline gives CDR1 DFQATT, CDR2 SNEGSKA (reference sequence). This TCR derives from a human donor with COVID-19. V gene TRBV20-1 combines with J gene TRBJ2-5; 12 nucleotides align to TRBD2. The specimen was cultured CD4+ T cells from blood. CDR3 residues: CSADLAGGEETQYF. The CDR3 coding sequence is TGCAGTGCTGACCTAGCGGGGGGGGAAGAGACCCAGTACTTC.